The 11 T cell receptor beta chains below come from one sample, sequenced in a study of shared clonotypes between healthy human individuals. Sequencing was performed with immunoSEQ multiplex PCR; in TCRdb, only in-frame clones are kept and a portion is missing. Among about 510,000 clones, 90% to 97% were seen once, and the ten largest hold 0.06%. The specimen was naive CD4+ T cells sorted from blood. Subset denoted: CD45RA+ positively selected. The receptor source for this set is a woman aged 25 to 39 in good health.

The chain couples TRBV18 to TRBJ2-5; D assignment may be TRBD1 or TRBD2 (6 bases each). The CDR3 length is 17 residues. The germline V gene has CDR1 KGHSH and CDR2 LQKENI. V lost 4 bases to trimming and J lost 5 bases, with 23 bases between them. The DNA for the CDR3 is TGTGCCAGCTCACGGCTTGAGACAGGACTCGGAGGGGAGACCCAGTACTTC. Translation gives CASSRLETGLGGETQYF. The full variable domain, rest sourced from reference TRBV18 and TRBJ2-5, is NAGVMQNPRHLVRRRGQEARLRCSPMKGHSHVYWYRQLPEEGLKFMVYLQKENIIDESGMPKERFSAEFPKEGPSILRIQQVVRGDSAAYFCASSRLETGLGGETQYFGPGTRLLVL.

The chain links TRBV27 to TRBJ2-7; tentatively, D is TRBD1 (7 bases). The CDR3 runs to 13 residues. V shed 3 bases and J shed 6 bases, with 12 bases lying between them. Germline V lookup: CDR1 MNHEY, CDR2 SMNVEV (reference sequence). CDR3 coding DNA: TGTGCCAGCAGTTTGGCGGGACAGCGCGAGCAGTACTTC. Amino acids: CASSLAGQREQYF.

The genes are TRBV11-2 and TRBJ1-5; maybe TRBD1 (6 bases). Germline values: CDR1 SGHAT, CDR2 FQNNGV. The CDR3 covers 14 residues. V was pared by 3 bases and J by 2 bases, with 8 bases between. This CDR3 reads CASSLAGGNQPQHF. In DNA form, the CDR3 reads TGTGCCAGCAGCTTGGCAGGGGGCAATCAGCCCCAGCATTTT. Full variable domain (missing parts from reference TRBV11-2 and TRBJ1-5): EAGVAQSPRYKIIEKRQSVAFWCNPISGHATLYWYQQILGQGPKLLIQFQNNGVVDDSQLPKDRFSAERLKGVDSTLKIQPAKLEDSAVYLCASSLAGGNQPQHFGDGTRLSIL.

CDR3 loop: CASIAAQGGYTF. The CDR3 DNA is TGTGCCAGCATCGCAGCCCAGGGGGGCTACACCTTC. The chain uses TRBV6-6 and TRBJ1-2; a possible D gene is TRBD1 (6 bases). Trimming stripped 7 bases from V and 8 bases from J, with 14 bases between. Germline loops: CDR1 MNHNY, CDR2 SVGAGI (reference sequence). CDR3 size: 12 residues.

The rearrangement links TRBV28 to TRBJ2-7; 10 bases line up with TRBD1. The CDR3 runs to 15 residues. The junction had 10 bases not matched to a gene; V was cut back by 6 bases and J by 5 bases. Germline CDR1 MDHEN, CDR2 SYDVKM. CDR3 coding DNA: TGTGCCAGCAGCTCCACCGGGACAGGGGTGGACGAGCAGTACTTC. It yields the protein CASSSTGTGVDEQYF.

The chain carries TRBV5-1 and TRBJ2-7; 10 positions agree with TRBD2. The CDR3 is 19 amino acids. Germline V gene sequence: CDR1 SGHRS, CDR2 YFSETQ. V was clipped by 5 bases and J by 3 bases; unmatched bases: 20. The CDR3 DNA reads TGCGCCAGCAGATGGGGCCCCCTTATGAGCGGGAGGGACTTCTACGAGCAGTACTTC. Translation: CASRWGPLMSGRDFYEQYF.

CDR3 sequence reads: CASSMETPSYEQYF. CDR3 nucleotides: TGTGCCAGTAGTATGGAAACCCCCTCCTACGAGCAGTACTTC. The V call is TRBV19, the J call TRBJ2-7; D is unclear. Trimming left V 3 bases short and J 0 bases short, with 9 bases between. The CDR3 sequence is 14 residues long. CDR1 and CDR2 from the germline V gene are LNHDA and SQIVND (reference sequence). Together with reference TRBV19 and TRBJ2-7, the CDR3 gives the full variable domain: DGGITQSPKYLFRKEGQNVTLSCEQNLNHDAMYWYRQDPGQGLRLIYYSQIVNDFQKGDIAEGYSVSREKKESFPLTVTSAQKNPTAFYLCASSMETPSYEQYFGPGTRLTVT.

The CDR3 bases are TGTGCCAGCAGTTTGAGCGGGAGGGGATACAATGAGCAGTTCTTC. It yields the protein CASSLSGRGYNEQFF. The chain links TRBV6-5 to TRBJ2-1, with 10 bases identical to TRBD2. The germline gives CDR1 MNHEY, CDR2 SVGAGI. J lost 4 bases, V lost 4 bases, and 4 bases had no gene match. The CDR3 runs 15 residues.

This sequence joins TRBV29-1 and TRBJ2-7; the D is unclear. CDR3 length: 13 residues. With 4 bases removed from V and 3 bases from J, the gap between germline ends came to 13 bases. Germline V gene sequence: CDR1 SQVTM, CDR2 ANQGSEA. The CDR3 sequence: CSVGPGWGYEQYF. As DNA, the CDR3 is TGCAGCGTTGGACCAGGTTGGGGCTACGAGCAGTACTTC.

The V and J genes are TRBV19 and TRBJ2-3; D unresolved. Germline assignment: CDR1 LNHDA and CDR2 SQIVND (reference sequence). The CDR3 contains 15 residues. Trimming left V 5 bases short and J 0 bases short, with 12 bases between. DNA of the CDR3: TGTGCCAGTAGTGTGGCATACCATAGCACAGATACGCAGTATTTT. Translated, it gives CASSVAYHSTDTQYF.

The CDR3 DNA is TGTGCCAGCAGTTTGGTAACGGACAACACTGAAGCTTTCTTT. Translating gives CASSLVTDNTEAFF. The chain employs TRBV28 and TRBJ1-1, with D hard to call. Per germline, CDR1 MDHEN and CDR2 SYDVKM. This CDR3 region has 14 residues. With 3 bases removed from V and 2 bases from J, the gap between germline ends came to 10 bases.